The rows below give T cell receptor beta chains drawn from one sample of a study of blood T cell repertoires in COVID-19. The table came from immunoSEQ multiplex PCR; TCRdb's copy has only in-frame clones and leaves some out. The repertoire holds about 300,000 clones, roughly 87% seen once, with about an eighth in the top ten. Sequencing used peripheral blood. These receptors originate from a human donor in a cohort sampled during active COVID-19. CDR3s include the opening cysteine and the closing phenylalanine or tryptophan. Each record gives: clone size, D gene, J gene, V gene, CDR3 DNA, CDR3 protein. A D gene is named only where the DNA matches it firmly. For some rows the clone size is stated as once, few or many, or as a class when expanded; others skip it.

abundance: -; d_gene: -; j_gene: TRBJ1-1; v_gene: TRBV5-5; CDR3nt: TGTGCCAGCAGCTTGGTAGAAGGACTCGGGCACACTGAAGCTTTCTTT; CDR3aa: CASSLVEGLGHTEAFF
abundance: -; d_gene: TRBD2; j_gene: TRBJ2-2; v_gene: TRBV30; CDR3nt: TGTGCCGGTATGGGACTAGCGCCTAAGGTATCACGTCGCGCCGGGGAGCTGTTTTTT; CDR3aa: CAGMGLAPKVSRRAGELFF
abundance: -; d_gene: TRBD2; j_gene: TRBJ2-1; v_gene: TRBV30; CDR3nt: TGTGCCTGGAGTTGGACTAGCGGAACCTCCTACAATGAGCAGTTCTTC; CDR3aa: CAWSWTSGTSYNEQFF
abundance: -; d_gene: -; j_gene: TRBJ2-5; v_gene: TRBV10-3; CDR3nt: TGTGCCATCAGGGACAGCCAAGAGACCCAGTACTTC; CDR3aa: CAIRDSQETQYF
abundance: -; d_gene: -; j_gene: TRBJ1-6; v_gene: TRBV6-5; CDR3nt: TGTGCCAGCAGGGACGGGGATTCACCCCTCCACTTT; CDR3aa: CASRDGDSPLHF
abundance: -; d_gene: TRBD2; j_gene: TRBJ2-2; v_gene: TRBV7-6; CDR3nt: TGTGCCAGCAGCTTTAGGCGGGAGGGCGCCGGGGAGCTGTTTTTT; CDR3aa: CASSFRREGAGELFF
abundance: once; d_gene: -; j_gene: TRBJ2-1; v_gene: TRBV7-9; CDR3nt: TGTGCCAGCAGCGCCCGGACTATTTACAATGAGCAGTTCTTC; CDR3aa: CASSARTIYNEQFF
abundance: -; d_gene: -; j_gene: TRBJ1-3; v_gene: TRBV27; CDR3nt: TGTGCCAGCAGCCCAGCAGGGAGGTCTGGAAACACCATATATTTT; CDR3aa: CASSPAGRSGNTIYF
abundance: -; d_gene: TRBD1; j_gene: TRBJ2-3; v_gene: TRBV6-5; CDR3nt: TGTGCCAGCAGTCGACAGGGCTACACAGATACGCAGTATTTT; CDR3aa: CASSRQGYTDTQYF
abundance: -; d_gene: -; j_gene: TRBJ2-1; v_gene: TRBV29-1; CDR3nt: TGCAGCGGGACTCCTAGCGTTAATGAGCAGTTCTTC; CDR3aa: CSGTPSVNEQFF
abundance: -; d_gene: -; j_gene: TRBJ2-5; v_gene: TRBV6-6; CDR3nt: TGTGCCAGCAGTTACGGGGGACTGGAGACCCAGTACTTC; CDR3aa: CASSYGGLETQYF
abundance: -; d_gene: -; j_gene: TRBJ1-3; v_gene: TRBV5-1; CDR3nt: TGCGCCAGCAGCTTGGCGCCGGGATTCTCTGGAAACACCATATATTTT; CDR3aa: CASSLAPGFSGNTIYF
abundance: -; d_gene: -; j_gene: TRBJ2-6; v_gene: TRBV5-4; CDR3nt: TGTGCCAGCAGCCTTCACAGCCTCTCTGGGGCCAACGTCCTGACTTTC; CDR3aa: CASSLHSLSGANVLTF
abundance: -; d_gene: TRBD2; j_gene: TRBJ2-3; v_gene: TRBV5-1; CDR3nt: TGCGCCAGCAGCACTAGCGGCCCCACAGATACGCAGTATTTT; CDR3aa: CASSTSGPTDTQYF
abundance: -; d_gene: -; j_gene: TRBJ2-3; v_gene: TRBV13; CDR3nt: TGTGCCAGCAGTTTTAAGCGGGGACATGGCACAGATACGCAGTATTTT; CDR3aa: CASSFKRGHGTDTQYF
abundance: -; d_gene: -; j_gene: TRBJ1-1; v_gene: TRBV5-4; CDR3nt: TGTGCCAGCAGCTTCACAGGGACGTACACTGAAGCTTTCTTT; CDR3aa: CASSFTGTYTEAFF
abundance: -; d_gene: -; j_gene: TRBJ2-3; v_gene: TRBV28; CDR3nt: TGTGCCAGCAGTTTACCGACAGAGCTCACAGATACGCAGTATTTT; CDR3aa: CASSLPTELTDTQYF
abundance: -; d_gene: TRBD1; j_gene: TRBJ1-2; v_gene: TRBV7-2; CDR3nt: TGTGCCAGCAGCTTGAGGGGCAGGGGGCCCTTCTATGGCTACACCTTC; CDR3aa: CASSLRGRGPFYGYTF
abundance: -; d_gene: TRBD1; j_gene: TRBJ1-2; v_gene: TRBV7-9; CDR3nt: TGTGCCAGCAGCCCCGGGACAGGGATATTTATCAACTATGGCTACACCTTC; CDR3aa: CASSPGTGIFINYGYTF
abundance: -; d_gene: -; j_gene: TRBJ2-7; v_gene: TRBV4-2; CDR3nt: TGTGCCAGCAGCCAAGATGAACAGGTCTACTACGAGCAGTACTTC; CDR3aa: CASSQDEQVYYEQYF
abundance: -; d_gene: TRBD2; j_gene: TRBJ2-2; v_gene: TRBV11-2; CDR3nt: TGTGCCAGCAGCTTAATGTCTAGCGGGAACACCGGGGAGCTGTTTTTT; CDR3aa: CASSLMSSGNTGELFF
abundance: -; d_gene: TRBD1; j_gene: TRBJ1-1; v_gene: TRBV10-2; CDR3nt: TGCGCCAGCAAGCTACAGGGGACTGAAGCTTTCTTT; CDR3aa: CASKLQGTEAFF
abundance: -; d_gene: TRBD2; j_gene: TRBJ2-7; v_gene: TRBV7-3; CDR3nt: TGTGCCAGCAGCTTAAGCGGGAGGGCCGGATACGAGCAGTACTTC; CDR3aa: CASSLSGRAGYEQYF
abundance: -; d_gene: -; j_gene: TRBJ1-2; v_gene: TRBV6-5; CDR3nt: TGTGCCAGCAAGACACAAGGGGGCTATGGCTACACCTTC; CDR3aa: CASKTQGGYGYTF
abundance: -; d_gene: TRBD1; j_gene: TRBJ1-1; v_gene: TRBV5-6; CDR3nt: TGTGCCAGCAGCTGGGGACAGGGTCGTGGTGAAGCTTTCTTT; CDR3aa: CASSWGQGRGEAFF
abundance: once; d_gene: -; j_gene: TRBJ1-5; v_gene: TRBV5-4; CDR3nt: TGTGCCAGCAGCTTGGTACCCTCTGCCGAGCAGCCCCAGCATTTT; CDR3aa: CASSLVPSAEQPQHF
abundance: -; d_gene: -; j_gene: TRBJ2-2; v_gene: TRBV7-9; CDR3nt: TGTGCCAGCAGCTTAGTACAAACCGGGGAGCTGTTTTTT; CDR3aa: CASSLVQTGELFF
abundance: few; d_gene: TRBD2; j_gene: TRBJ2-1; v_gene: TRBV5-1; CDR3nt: TGCGCCAGCAGCGGACTAGCGGGAGGGCCGCGGGAGCAGTTCTTC; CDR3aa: CASSGLAGGPREQFF
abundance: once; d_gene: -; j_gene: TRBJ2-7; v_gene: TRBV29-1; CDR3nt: TGCAGCGCCAAAGCCCCGTACGGCTACGAGCAGTACTTC; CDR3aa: CSAKAPYGYEQYF
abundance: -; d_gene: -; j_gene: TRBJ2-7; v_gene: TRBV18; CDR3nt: TGTGCCAGCTCACCAGGTACAGAACAGCGGGAGCAGTACTTC; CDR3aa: CASSPGTEQREQYF
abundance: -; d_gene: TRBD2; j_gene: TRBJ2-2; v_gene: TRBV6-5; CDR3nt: TGTGCCAGCAGTTACAGCGGGAGGCCCACCGGGGAGCTGTTTTTT; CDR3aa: CASSYSGRPTGELFF
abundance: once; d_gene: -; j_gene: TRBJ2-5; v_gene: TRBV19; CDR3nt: TGTGCCAGTAGTATGGAACATAGCATACAGACCCAGTACTTC; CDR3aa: CASSMEHSIQTQYF
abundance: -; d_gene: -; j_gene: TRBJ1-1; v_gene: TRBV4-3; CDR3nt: TGCGCCAGCAGCCAAGATCAGGCTTCTAACACTGAAGCTTTCTTT; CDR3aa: CASSQDQASNTEAFF
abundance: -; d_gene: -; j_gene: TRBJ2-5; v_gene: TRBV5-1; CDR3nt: TGCGCCAGCAGCTTGTGGCGGCAAGAGACCCAGTACTTC; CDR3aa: CASSLWRQETQYF
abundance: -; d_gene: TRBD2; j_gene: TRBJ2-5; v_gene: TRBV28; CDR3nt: TGTGCCAGCAGTTTAACACTAGCGGGAGGGCAAGAGACCCAGTACTTC; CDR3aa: CASSLTLAGGQETQYF
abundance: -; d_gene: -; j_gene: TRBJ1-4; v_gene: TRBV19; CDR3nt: TGTGCCAGTAGTTTAGCCTCTAATGAAAAACTGTTTTTT; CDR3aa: CASSLASNEKLFF
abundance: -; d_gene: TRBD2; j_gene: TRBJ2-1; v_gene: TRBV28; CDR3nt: TGTGCCAGCAGGGGGACTAGCGGGAGGGCCTTCCACAATGAGCAGTTCTTC; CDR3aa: CASRGTSGRAFHNEQFF
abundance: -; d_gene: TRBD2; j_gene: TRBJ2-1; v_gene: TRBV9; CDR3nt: TGTGCCAGCAGCGTTGCAGGACTAGCGGTAAATGAGCAGTTCTTC; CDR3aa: CASSVAGLAVNEQFF
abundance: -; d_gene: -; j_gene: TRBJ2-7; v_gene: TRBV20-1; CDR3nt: TGCAGTGCTAGTGATGGAGACTACGAGCAGTACTTC; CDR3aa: CSASDGDYEQYF
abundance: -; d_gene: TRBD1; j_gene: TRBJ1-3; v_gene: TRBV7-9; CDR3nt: TGTGCCAGCAGCTTCCAGGGGGGATATGGAAACACCATATATTTT; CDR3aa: CASSFQGGYGNTIYF